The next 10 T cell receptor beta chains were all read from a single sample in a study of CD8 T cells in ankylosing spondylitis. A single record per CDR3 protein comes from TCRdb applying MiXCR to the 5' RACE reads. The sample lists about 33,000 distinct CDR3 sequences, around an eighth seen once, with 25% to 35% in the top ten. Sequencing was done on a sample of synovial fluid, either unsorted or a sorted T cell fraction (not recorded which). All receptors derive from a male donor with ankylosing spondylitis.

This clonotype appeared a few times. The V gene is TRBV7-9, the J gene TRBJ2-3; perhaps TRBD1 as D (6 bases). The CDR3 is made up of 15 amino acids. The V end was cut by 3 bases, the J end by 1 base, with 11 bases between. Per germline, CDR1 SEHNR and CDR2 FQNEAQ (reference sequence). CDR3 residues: CASSLGAAGTDTQYF. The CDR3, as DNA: TGTGCCAGCAGCTTGGGGGCAGCAGGCACAGATACGCAGTATTTT.

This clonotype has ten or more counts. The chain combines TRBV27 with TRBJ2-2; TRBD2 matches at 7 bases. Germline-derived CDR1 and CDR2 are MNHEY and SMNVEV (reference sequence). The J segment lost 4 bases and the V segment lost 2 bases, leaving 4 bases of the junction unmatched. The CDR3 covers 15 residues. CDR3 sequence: CASSLLAAGTGELFF. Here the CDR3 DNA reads TGTGCCAGCAGTTTACTAGCGGCGGGCACCGGGGAGCTGTTTTTT.

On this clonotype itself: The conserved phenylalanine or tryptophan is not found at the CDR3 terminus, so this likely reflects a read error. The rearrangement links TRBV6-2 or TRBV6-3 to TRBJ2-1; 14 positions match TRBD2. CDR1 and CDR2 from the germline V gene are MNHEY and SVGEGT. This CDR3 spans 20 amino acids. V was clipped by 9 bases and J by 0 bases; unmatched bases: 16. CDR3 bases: TGTGCCAGAAGCCCACTGCCGGGACTAGCGGGAGTTGGCTCCTACAATGAGCAGTTCCTC. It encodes CARSPLPGLAGVGSYNEQFL.

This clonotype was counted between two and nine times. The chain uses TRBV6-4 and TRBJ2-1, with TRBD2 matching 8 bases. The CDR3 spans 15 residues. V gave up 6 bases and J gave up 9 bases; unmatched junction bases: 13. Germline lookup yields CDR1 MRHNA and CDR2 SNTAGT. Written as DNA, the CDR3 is TGTGCCAGCAGCCCCGGGGGGGCCGAGCATAGTGAGCAGTTCTTC. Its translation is CASSPGGAEHSEQFF.

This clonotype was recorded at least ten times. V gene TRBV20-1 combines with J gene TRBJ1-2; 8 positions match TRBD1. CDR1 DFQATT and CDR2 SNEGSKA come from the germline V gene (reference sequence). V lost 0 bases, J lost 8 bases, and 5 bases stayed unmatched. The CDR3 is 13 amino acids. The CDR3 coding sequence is TGCAGTGCTAGAGAAGCAGGGGGCAGAGGCTACACCTTC. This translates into CSAREAGGRGYTF.

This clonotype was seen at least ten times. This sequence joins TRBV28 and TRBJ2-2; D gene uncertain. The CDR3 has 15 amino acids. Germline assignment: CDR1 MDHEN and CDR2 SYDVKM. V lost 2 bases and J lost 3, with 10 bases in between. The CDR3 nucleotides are TGTGCCAGCAGTTTAGTGCTAGTTGACACCGGGGAGCTGTTTTTT. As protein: CASSLVLVDTGELFF.

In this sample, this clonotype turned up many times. The DNA of the CDR3 is TGCAGTGCTAGACCCGGCGGCGAGACCCAGTACTTC. It is translated as CSARPGGETQYF. The genes are TRBV20-1 and TRBJ2-5; D is unclear. This CDR3 is 12 amino acids long. Trimming took 2 bases from V and 5 from J, leaving 9 bases between them. The germline V gene encodes CDR1 DFQATT and CDR2 SNEGSKA (reference sequence).

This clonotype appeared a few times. In nucleotides, the CDR3 is TGTGCCATCAGCCTAGGGGCGAACACTGAAGCTTTCTTT. It encodes CAISLGANTEAFF. V usage is TRBV10-3 and J usage is TRBJ1-1; D might be TRBD1 (5 bases). This CDR3 region has 13 residues. Germline lookup yields CDR1 ENHRY and CDR2 SYGVKD. Trimming removed 6 bases at V and 1 base at J, with 9 bases between.

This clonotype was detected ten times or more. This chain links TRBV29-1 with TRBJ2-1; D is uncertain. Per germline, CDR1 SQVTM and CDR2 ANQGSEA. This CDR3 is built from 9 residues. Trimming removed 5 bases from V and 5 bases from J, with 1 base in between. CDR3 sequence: CSVHNEQFF. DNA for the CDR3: TGCAGCGTTCACAATGAGCAGTTCTTC.

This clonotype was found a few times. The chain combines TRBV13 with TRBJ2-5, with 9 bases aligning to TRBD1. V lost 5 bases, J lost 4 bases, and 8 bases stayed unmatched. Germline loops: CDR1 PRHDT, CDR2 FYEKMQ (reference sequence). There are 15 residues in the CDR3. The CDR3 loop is CASSRRQGGLETQYF. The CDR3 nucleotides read TGTGCCAGCAGCCGGCGACAGGGGGGTTTAGAGACCCAGTACTTC. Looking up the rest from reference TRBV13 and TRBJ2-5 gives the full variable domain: AAGVIQSPRHLIKEKRETATLKCYPIPRHDTVYWYQQGPGQDPQFLISFYEKMQSDKGSIPDRFSAQQFSDYHSELNMSSLELGDSALYFCASSRRQGGLETQYFGPGTRLLVL.